This TCR beta chain derives from a study of cytomegalovirus exposure and HLA in healthy donors. Study-wide points: Productive status was seen about 90% or about 30% of the time for most TCR beta V segments in an earlier analysis. The majority of TCR sequences were rare, yet some public TCRs appeared in many donors.

On this clone itself: The antigen is not known.

Amplification used 60 Vbeta primers and 13 Jbeta primers. The protocol was immunoSEQ multiplex PCR, while the TCRdb copy is restricted to in-frame clones and leaves out a portion. The table lists around 78,000 clones. V gave up 0 bases and J gave up 5 bases, with 13 bases separating them. Per germline, CDR1 KGHSH and CDR2 LQKENI. The CDR3 has 15 residues. The sample taken for sequencing was PBMCs. The chain links TRBV18 to TRBJ2-5, with a tentative D call TRBD1 (5 bases). This TCR came from a man aged 18-30 years in good health and CMV-seropositive. The CDR3 region has the DNA TGTGCCAGCTCACCACCGGTGGGGCGCCGGGAGACCCAGTACTTC. Translating gives CASSPPVGRRETQYF.